This record looks at one T cell receptor beta chain sequence and its context. The sample comes from a study of blood T cell repertoires in COVID-19. Study context: The United States, Italy and Spain were the sources of the acute and convalescent COVID-19 samples. Sample material is recorded as cDNA or gDNA derived from T cells, B-cell-depleted T cells, or PBMCs.

Per the study methods: Estimates of nucleated cell counts were drawn from the amplification of reference gene primers. Method: immunoSEQ multiplex PCR; TCRdb's copy keeps in-frame clones and lacks some. That table furnishes V, J and clone size, whereas the DNA furnished D and trimming. The table records around 120,000 clones, 75% to 90% of them present only once. Material for sequencing was peripheral blood. This clonotype was sampled from a woman in her seventies with acute or convalescent COVID-19.

The CDR3 DNA sequence: TGTGCCAGTAGTATCGGGGGGACCCTCACAGATACGCAGTATTTT. Protein sequence: CASSIGGTLTDTQYF. The gene calls are TRBV19 and TRBJ2-3; 7 bases align to TRBD2. J gave up 2 bases and V 3 bases, and 5 bases lay outside the gene matches. Germline assignment: CDR1 LNHDA and CDR2 SQIVND (reference sequence). The length of the CDR3 is 15 residues.